The clone carrying this TCR beta chain was seen at least ten times. Its antigen is still unknown. Construction of TCR beta libraries relied on iRepertoire HTBI primers and on Arm-PCR targeting CDR3 regions. TCRdb recomputed calls from the multiplex PCR reads with MiXCR, one row per CDR3 protein. This table has 400,000 to 500,000 distinct CDR3 sequences, approximately 16% appearing once. These data belong to a study of regulatory T cells in long-lasting Graves disease. Study-wide results and caveats: Rather than thyroid tissue, only peripheral blood underwent study.

Noted time point: newly diagnosed GD, antithyroid drugs for less than 3 months. Scientists built the TCR library using RNA that was extracted from PBMCs. The ends were cut back, 1 base at V and 4 bases at J, with 15 bases in the middle. CDR3 length equals 15 residues. Germline-derived CDR1 and CDR2 are SQVTM and ANQGSEA. These data are also associated with another study on T cells in Graves' hyperthyroidism and ophthalmopathy. As that study records: Researchers defined stable Graves' hyperthyroidism as no ophthalmopathy progression within 18 months. Uncontrolled infection, other autoimmune disease, pregnancy and lactation each barred patients from inclusion.

The sequence was collected from a woman aged 18-29 years with Graves disease. The J gene is TRBJ2-3, the V gene TRBV29-1; D possibly corresponds to TRBD1 (6 bases). Source: peripheral blood mononuclear cells (PBMCs), taken at new diagnosis, from a patient treated with antithyroid drugs. In DNA form, the CDR3 reads TGCAGCGTTGAAGTCAACAGGGTTGTCGCAGATACGCAGTATTTT. Translation gives CSVEVNRVVADTQYF.